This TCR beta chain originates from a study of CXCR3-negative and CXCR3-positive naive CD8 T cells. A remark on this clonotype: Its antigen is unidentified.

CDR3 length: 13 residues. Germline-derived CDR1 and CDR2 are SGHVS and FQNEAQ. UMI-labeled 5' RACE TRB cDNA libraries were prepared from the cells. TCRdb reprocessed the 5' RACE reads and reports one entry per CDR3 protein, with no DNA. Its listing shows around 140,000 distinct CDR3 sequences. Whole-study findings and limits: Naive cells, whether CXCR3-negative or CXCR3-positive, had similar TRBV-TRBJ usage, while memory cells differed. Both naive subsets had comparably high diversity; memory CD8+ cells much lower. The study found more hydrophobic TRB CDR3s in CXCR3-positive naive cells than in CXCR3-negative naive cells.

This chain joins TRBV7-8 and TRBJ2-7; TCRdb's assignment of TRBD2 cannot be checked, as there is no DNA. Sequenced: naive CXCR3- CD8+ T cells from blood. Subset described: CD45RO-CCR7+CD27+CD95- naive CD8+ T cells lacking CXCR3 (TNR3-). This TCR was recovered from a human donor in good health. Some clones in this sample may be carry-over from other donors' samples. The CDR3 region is CASSPLLYREQYF.